This passage covers 12 T cell receptor beta chains from one sample sequenced in a study of T cells in narcolepsy. Using immunoSEQ multiplex PCR, the repertoire was profiled, and TCRdb retains in-frame clones only, with some absent. The table records tens of thousands of clones, around 88% of them present only once. Sequencing input: CD45RA- memory CD4+ T cells from PBMCs. The receptor set was obtained from a human donor with narcolepsy.

This chain links TRBV6-1 with TRBJ2-7, with no clear D. Trimming left V 7 bases short and J 6 bases short, with 16 bases between. The CDR3 extends over 13 amino acids. CDR1 is MNHNS and CDR2 is SASEGT in the germline V gene. The CDR3 DNA reads as TGTGCCAGCATGGTCCGCTCCCTCGGCGAGCAGTACTTC. Translated, it gives CASMVRSLGEQYF.

The chain links TRBV6-5 to TRBJ2-1; D possibly corresponds to TRBD1 (7 bases). Germline V gene sequence: CDR1 MNHEY, CDR2 SVGAGI. The CDR3 is 14 amino acids. The ends were cut back, 6 bases at V and 10 bases at J, with 19 bases in the middle. The CDR3 loop is CASRRQGGSIEQFF. CDR3 nucleotides: TGTGCCAGCAGACGACAGGGAGGATCCATCGAGCAGTTCTTC.

The V call is TRBV11-3, the J call TRBJ1-1; TRBD1 aligns across 10 bases. The CDR3 covers 15 residues. After removal of 4 bases from V and 1 base from J, the junction contained 3 bases not matched to a gene. Looked up from germline, CDR1 is SGHNT and CDR2 is YENEEA. The CDR3 nucleotides are TGTGCCAGCAGCTCGGGACAGGGGAAGAACACTGAAGCTTTCTTT. Translating gives CASSSGQGKNTEAFF.

The chain employs TRBV5-1 and TRBJ2-7; TRBD2 agrees at 7 bases. The trim removed 4 bases at V and 6 bases at J, leaving 7 bases unmatched. Germline loops: CDR1 SGHRS, CDR2 YFSETQ. The CDR3 has 13 amino acids. The chain's CDR3 is CASSQGLVPEQYF. In DNA, the CDR3 is TGCGCCAGCAGCCAAGGACTAGTCCCCGAGCAGTACTTC.

The chain recombines TRBV7-3 with TRBJ2-3; D not resolved. V was pared by 1 base and J by 5 bases, with 10 bases between. The CDR3 is 14 residues long. Germline V lookup: CDR1 SGHTA, CDR2 FQGTGA. CDR3 region: CASSLSGRLDTQYF. CDR3 bases: TGTGCCAGCAGCTTAAGCGGACGTCTAGATACGCAGTATTTT.

This rearrangement joins TRBV19 to TRBJ2-7; D call uncertain. The germline V gene encodes CDR1 LNHDA and CDR2 SQIVND (reference sequence). The CDR3 totals 15 residues. Between the trimmed V and J ends, which lost 7 bases and 5 bases, there was a span of 21 bases. CDR3: CASTNPPVLVDEQYF. CDR3 in DNA: TGTGCCAGTACCAATCCCCCCGTCCTGGTAGACGAGCAGTACTTC.

The chain links TRBV15 to TRBJ1-3; D remains ambiguous. This CDR3 region has 18 residues. CDR1 and CDR2 from the germline V gene are LNHNV and YYDKDF (reference sequence). V was pared by 4 bases and J by 0 bases, with 19 bases between. CDR3 in amino acids: CATSTMITFVRSGNTIYF. CDR3 sequence (DNA): TGTGCCACCAGCACCATGATCACCTTTGTGCGCTCTGGAAACACCATATATTTT. Using reference TRBV15 and TRBJ1-3 for the parts outside the CDR3, the full variable domain is DAMVIQNPRYQVTQFGKPVTLSCSQTLNHNVMYWYQQKSSQAPKLLFHYYDKDFNNEADTPDNFQSRRPNTSFCFLDIRSPGLGDTAMYLCATSTMITFVRSGNTIYFGEGSWLTVV.

The chain combines TRBV7-2 with TRBJ2-3; 7 nucleotides agree with TRBD2. The CDR3 contains 15 residues. Germline V gene sequence: CDR1 SGHTA, CDR2 FQGNSA. V lost 6 bases and J lost 7; bases outside the gene matches: 13. The CDR3 here is CASRSSPVAGHTQYF. Written as DNA, the CDR3 is TGTGCCAGCAGATCGTCACCCGTAGCGGGCCATACGCAGTATTTT.

Only one count was recorded for this clone. This chain connects TRBV30 to TRBJ1-2, with D uncertain. This CDR3 spans 12 amino acids. Germline CDR1 reads GTSNPN; CDR2 reads SVGIG (reference sequence). The V end was cut by 2 bases, the J end by 8 bases, with 12 bases between. CDR3 protein: CAWSIGPGGYTF. The CDR3 DNA reads as TGTGCCTGGAGTATAGGCCCGGGGGGCTACACCTTC. The full variable domain, rest sourced from reference TRBV30 and TRBJ1-2, is SQTIHQWPATLVQPVGSPLSLECTVEGTSNPNLYWYRQAAGRGLQLLFYSVGIGQISSEVPQNLSASRPQDRQFILSSKKLLLSDSGFYLCAWSIGPGGYTFGSGTRLTVV.

The chain has TRBV6-1 and TRBJ1-2; TRBD1 is a possible D gene (5 bases). CDR3 length equals 14 residues. Germline CDR1 MNHNS, CDR2 SASEGT. Trimming shortened V by 6 bases and J by 0 bases, and 11 bases separated the two germline ends. CDR3 nucleotide sequence: TGTGCCAGCAGCCGGGACCGAACTAACTATGGCTACACCTTC. Translation gives CASSRDRTNYGYTF.

This clone appeared once. This chain uses TRBV5-1 with TRBJ2-6, with 10 bases fitting TRBD1. Germline V gene data show CDR1 as SGHRS and CDR2 as YFSETQ. The CDR3 covers 17 residues. The V and J ends lost 1 base and 2 bases, in that order; junction bases with no gene match: 3. The CDR3 region has the DNA TGCGCCAGCAGCTTGACCGGGACAGGGGCTGGGGCCAACGTCCTGACTTTC. Its protein is CASSLTGTGAGANVLTF.

V is TRBV5-4 and J is TRBJ1-5; the D is unclear. Germline values: CDR1 SGHNT, CDR2 YYREEE (reference sequence). Trimming pared 3 bases from V and 8 bases from J, leaving 9 bases between. The CDR3 runs 12 residues. CDR3 protein: CASSSFGEPQHF. The CDR3 nucleotides read TGTGCCAGCAGCTCCTTCGGAGAGCCCCAGCATTTT.